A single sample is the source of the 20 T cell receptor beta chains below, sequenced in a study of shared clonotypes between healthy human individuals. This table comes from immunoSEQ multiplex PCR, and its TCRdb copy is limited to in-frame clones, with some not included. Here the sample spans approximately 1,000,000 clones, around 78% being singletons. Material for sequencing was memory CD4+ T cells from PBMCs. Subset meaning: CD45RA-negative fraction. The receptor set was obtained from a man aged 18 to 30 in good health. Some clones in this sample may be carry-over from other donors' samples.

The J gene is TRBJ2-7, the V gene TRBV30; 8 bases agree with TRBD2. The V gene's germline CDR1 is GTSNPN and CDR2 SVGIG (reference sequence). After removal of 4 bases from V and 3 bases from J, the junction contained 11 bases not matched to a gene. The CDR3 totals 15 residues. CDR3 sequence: CAWTGPGTRIYEQYF. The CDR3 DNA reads TGTGCCTGGACCGGTCCCGGGACTAGAATCTACGAGCAGTACTTC.

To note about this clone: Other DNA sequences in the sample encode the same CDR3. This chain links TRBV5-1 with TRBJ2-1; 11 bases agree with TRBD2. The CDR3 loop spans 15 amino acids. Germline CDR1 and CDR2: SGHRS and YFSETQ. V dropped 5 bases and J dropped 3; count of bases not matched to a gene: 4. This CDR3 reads CASSRGLADYNEQFF. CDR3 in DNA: TGCGCCAGCAGTCGGGGACTAGCGGACTACAATGAGCAGTTCTTC.

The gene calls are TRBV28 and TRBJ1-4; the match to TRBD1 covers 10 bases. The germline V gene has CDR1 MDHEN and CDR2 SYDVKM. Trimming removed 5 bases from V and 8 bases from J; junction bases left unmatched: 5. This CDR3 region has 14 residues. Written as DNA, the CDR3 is TGTGCCAGCAGTCCCGGGACAGGGGAGGAAAAACTGTTTTTT. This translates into CASSPGTGEEKLFF.

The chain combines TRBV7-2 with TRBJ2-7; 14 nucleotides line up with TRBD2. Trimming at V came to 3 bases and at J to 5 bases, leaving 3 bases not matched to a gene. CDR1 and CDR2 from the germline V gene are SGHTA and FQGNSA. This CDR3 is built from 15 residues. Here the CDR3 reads CASSFRLAGGNEQYF. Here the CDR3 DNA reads TGTGCCAGCAGCTTTCGACTAGCGGGAGGGAACGAGCAGTACTTC.

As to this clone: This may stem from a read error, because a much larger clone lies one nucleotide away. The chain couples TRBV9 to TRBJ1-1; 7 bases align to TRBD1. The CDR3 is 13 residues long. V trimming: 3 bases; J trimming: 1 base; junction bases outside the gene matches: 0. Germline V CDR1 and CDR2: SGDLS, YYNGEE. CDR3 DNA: TGTGCCAGCAGCGGACAGGGGAACACTGAAGCTTTCTTT. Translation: CASSGQGNTEAFF.

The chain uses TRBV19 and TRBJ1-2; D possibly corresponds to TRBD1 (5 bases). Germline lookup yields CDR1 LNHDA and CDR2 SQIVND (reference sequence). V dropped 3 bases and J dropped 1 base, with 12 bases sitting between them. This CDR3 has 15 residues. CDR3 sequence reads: CASSIWGTNNYGYTF. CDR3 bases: TGTGCCAGTAGTATTTGGGGGACGAATAACTATGGCTACACCTTC.

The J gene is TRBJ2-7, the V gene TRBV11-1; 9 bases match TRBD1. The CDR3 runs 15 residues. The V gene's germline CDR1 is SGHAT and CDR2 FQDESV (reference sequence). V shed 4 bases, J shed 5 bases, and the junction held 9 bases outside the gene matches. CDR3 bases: TGTGCCAGCAGCTCGATCCGGGACAGGGAAAACGAGCAGTACTTC. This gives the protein CASSSIRDRENEQYF.

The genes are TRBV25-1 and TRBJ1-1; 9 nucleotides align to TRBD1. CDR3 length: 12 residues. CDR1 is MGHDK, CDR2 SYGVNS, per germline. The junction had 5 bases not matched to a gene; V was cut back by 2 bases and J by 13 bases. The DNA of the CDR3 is TGTGCCAGCAGTGAAGAAAGGGGACAGGGTTTCTTT. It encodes CASSEERGQGFF.

DNA for the CDR3: TGCGCCAGCAGCTTGTTAGAGGGGACCCCGACTGAAGCTTTCTTT. It translates to CASSLLEGTPTEAFF. This sequence joins TRBV5-1 and TRBJ1-1; D is possibly TRBD1 (5 bases). V was shortened by 1 base and J by 5 bases, with 15 bases between the two germline ends. From germline, CDR1 is SGHRS and CDR2 YFSETQ. The CDR3 runs to 15 residues.

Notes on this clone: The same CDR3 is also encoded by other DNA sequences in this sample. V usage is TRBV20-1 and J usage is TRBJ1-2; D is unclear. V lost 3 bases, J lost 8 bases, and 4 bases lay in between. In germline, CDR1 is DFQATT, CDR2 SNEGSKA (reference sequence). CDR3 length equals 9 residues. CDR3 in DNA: TGCAGTGCTAGTGGGGGCTACACCTTC. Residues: CSASGGYTF.

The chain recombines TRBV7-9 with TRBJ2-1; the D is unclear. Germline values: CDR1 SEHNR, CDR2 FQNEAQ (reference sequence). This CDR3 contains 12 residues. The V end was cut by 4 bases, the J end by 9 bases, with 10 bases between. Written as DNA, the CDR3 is TGTGCCAGCAGCTCCAGGTTCGGTGAGCAGTTCTTC. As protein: CASSSRFGEQFF.

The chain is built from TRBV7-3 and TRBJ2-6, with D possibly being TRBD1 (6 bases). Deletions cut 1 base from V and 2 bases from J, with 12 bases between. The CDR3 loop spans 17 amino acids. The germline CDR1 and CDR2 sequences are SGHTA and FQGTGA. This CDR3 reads CASSLRQVTTGANVLTF. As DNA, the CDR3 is TGTGCCAGCAGCTTAAGACAGGTCACCACTGGGGCCAACGTCCTGACTTTC.

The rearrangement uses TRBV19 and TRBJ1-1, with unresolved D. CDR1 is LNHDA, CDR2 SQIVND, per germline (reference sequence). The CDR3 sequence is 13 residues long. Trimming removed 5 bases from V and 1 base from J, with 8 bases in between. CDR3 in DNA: TGTGCCAGTAGTTCGCGGCGGAACACTGAAGCTTTCTTT. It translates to CASSSRRNTEAFF.

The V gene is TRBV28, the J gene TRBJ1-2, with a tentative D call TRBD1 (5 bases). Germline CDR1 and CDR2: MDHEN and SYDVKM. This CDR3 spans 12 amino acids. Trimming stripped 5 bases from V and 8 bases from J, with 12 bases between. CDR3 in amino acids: CASSAGLIGYTF. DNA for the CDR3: TGTGCCAGCAGTGCAGGGTTGATAGGCTACACCTTC.

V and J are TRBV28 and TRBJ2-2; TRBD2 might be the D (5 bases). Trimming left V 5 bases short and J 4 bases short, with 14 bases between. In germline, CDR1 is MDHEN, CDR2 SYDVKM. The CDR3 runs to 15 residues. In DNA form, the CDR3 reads TGTGCCAGCAGTCGGGATAGTCGGGCCACCGGGGAGCTGTTTTTT. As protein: CASSRDSRATGELFF.

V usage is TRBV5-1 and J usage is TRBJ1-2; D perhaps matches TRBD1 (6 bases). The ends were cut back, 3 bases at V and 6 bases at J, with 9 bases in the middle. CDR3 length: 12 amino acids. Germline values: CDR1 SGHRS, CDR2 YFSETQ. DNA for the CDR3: TGCGCCAGCAGCTACCGGACAGATGGCTACACCTTC. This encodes CASSYRTDGYTF. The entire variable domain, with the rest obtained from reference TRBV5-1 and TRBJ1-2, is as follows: KAGVTQTPRYLIKTRGQQVTLSCSPISGHRSVSWYQQTPGQGLQFLFEYFSETQRNKGNFPGRFSGRQFSNSRSEMNVSTLELGDSALYLCASSYRTDGYTFGSGTRLTVV.

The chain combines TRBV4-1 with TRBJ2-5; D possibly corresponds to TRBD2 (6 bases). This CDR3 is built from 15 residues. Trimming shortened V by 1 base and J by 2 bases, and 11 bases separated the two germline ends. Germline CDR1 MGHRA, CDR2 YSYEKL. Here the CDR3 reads CASSQGGGEQETQYF. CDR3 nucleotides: TGCGCCAGCAGCCAAGGAGGAGGGGAACAAGAGACCCAGTACTTC.

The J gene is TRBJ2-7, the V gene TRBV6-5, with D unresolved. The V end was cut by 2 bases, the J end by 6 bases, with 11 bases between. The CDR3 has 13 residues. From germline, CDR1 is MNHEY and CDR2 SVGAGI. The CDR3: CASSYPPTGEQYF. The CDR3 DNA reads TGTGCCAGCAGTTACCCCCCTACGGGCGAGCAGTACTTC.

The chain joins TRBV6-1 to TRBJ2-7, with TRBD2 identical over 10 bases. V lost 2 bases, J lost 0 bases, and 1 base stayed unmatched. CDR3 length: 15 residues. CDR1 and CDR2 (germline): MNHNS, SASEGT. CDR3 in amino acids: CASSELAGVSYEQYF. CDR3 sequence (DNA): TGTGCCAGCAGTGAACTAGCGGGAGTCTCCTACGAGCAGTACTTC.

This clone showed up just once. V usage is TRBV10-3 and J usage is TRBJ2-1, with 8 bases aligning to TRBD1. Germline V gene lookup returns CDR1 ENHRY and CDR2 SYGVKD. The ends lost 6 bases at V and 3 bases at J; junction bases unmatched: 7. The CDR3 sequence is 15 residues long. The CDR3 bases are TGTGCCATCAGGGCTGCAGGACAGGGCTACAATGAGCAGTTCTTC. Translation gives CAIRAAGQGYNEQFF.